A single sample is the source of the 2 T cell receptor beta chains below, sequenced in a study of T-cell memory formation after mild COVID-19. TCRdb analysed the 5' RACE reads with MiXCR anew, one entry per CDR3 protein. The profile shows roughly 35,000 distinct CDR3 sequences, 20% to 25% of them singletons. The specimen sequenced was PBMCs or a T cell subset sorted from them (not recorded which). Receptor source: an adult who had mild COVID-19 (a few samples of this study predate the infection). Cell type and time point are not known.

This clonotype was seen many times. The chain has TRBV18 and TRBJ1-3; a possible D gene is TRBD1 (6 bases). CDR1 KGHSH and CDR2 LQKENI come from the germline V gene. The CDR3 loop spans 17 amino acids. The V and J ends lost 3 bases and 3 bases respectively, with 18 bases between them. In nucleotides, the CDR3 is TGTGCCAGCTCACCCCTAGAGGCCAGGGGCTTTGGAAACACCATATATTTT. It specifies CASSPLEARGFGNTIYF.

The J gene is TRBJ1-5, the V gene TRBV7-9; D gene uncertain. Deletions cut 1 base from V and 8 bases from J, with 6 bases between. Germline CDR1 and CDR2: SEHNR and FQNEAQ (reference sequence). This CDR3 spans 12 amino acids. This CDR3 is CASSLVAEPQHF. The CDR3 region has the DNA TGTGCCAGCAGCTTAGTGGCCGAGCCCCAGCATTTT.